This passage covers 22 T cell receptor beta chains from one sample sequenced in a study of beta chain features in type 1 diabetes (dated by TCRdb to the late 2010s). The library was made by the immunoSEQ multiplex PCR assay. The entire isolated RNA was reverse transcribed using the High Capacity cDNA Reverse Transcription Kit, and thus expressed TCRB transcripts were sequenced. As stored in TCRdb, this immuneACCESS dataset retains in-frame rearrangements with V and J assigned. A fraction of the clones does not appear; measured against another copy, unresolved V genes explain less than half of the discrepancy, and the remainder lacks a known reason. Present in this sample are around 250,000 clones, around 26% of which were seen just once. The ten largest clonotypes hold approximately 4% of the sample. Sequenced material: central memory CD4+ T cells from blood. The source is a man aged 30 to 45 in good health.

With regard to this clone: This sequence may be a read error, since a much larger clone differs from it by one base. J is TRBJ2-1 and V is TRBV7-9; weak D call: TRBD2 (6 bases). Germline V gene lookup returns CDR1 SEHNR and CDR2 FQNEAQ (reference sequence). Deletions cut 0 bases from V and 3 bases from J, with 6 bases between. The CDR3 contains 14 residues. As DNA, the CDR3 is TGTGCCAGCAGCTTAGCCGGGAGCTACAATGAGCAGTTCTTC. It yields the protein CASSLAGSYNEQFF.

The chain combines TRBV9 with TRBJ2-5; 12 nucleotides agree with TRBD2. V was pared by 0 bases and J by 2 bases, with 8 bases of the junction left unmatched. The CDR3 contains 18 residues. Looked up from germline, CDR1 is SGDLS and CDR2 is YYNGEE. The CDR3 loop is CASSVAPQGLAGQETQYF. In DNA form, the CDR3 reads TGTGCCAGCAGCGTAGCCCCTCAAGGACTAGCGGGGCAAGAGACCCAGTACTTC.

J is TRBJ2-5 and V is TRBV7-2; a weak D match, TRBD2 (6 bases). From germline, CDR1 is SGHTA and CDR2 FQGNSA. The CDR3 length is 15 residues. Trimming took 3 bases from V and 5 from J, leaving 16 bases between them. Written as DNA, the CDR3 is TGTGCCAGCAGCTTGAGGGACTCCGCCTGGGAGACCCAGTACTTC. It codes for CASSLRDSAWETQYF.

This clone has more than one count but fewer than ten. The V gene is TRBV11-2, the J gene TRBJ1-1; D gene ambiguous. V shed 4 bases and J shed 7 bases, with 10 bases lying between them. CDR1 and CDR2 (germline): SGHAT, FQNNGV. The CDR3 has 12 amino acids. CDR3 residues: CASSYGRREAFF. The CDR3 bases are TGTGCCAGCAGCTACGGACGTCGTGAAGCTTTCTTT.

This rearrangement joins TRBV27 to TRBJ2-7; D is ambiguous. Germline assignment: CDR1 MNHEY and CDR2 SMNVEV (reference sequence). The CDR3 length is 16 residues. V lost 5 bases and J 6 bases, leaving 23 bases between the germline ends. CDR3 nucleotides: TGTGCCAGCAGTACCCATCTCGCAAGTGGAAGAGTCGAGCAGTACTTC. Its translation: CASSTHLASGRVEQYF.

This clone was counted only a few times. This sequence joins TRBV29-1 and TRBJ1-5; no firm D call. CDR1 and CDR2 from the germline V gene are SQVTM and ANQGSEA. The V end was cut by 5 bases, the J end by 3 bases, with 11 bases between. There are 13 residues in the CDR3. The CDR3 coding sequence is TGCAGCGTTAGACAAGAAGACAATCAGCCCCAGCATTTT. This gives the protein CSVRQEDNQPQHF.

The chain couples TRBV30 to TRBJ2-3, with 8 bases identical to TRBD2. Germline V gene data show CDR1 as GTSNPN and CDR2 as SVGIG (reference sequence). Unmatched junction bases numbered 4, after V lost 2 bases and J lost 3 bases. CDR3 size: 14 residues. CDR3: CAWSPGLETDTQYF. The CDR3 DNA is TGTGCCTGGAGTCCGGGACTAGAAACAGATACGCAGTATTTT.

The chain links TRBV7-9 to TRBJ1-2; D gene ambiguous. Looked up from germline, CDR1 is SEHNR and CDR2 is FQNEAQ (reference sequence). The V and J ends lost 5 bases and 5 bases respectively, with 15 bases between them. The CDR3 sequence is 14 residues long. Here the CDR3 reads CASSPESLGYGYTF. The CDR3 coding sequence is TGTGCCAGCAGCCCCGAGAGTCTAGGTTATGGCTACACCTTC.

The V and J genes are TRBV9 and TRBJ2-7; 8 bases match TRBD1. J gave up 7 bases and V 2 bases, and 14 bases lay outside the gene matches. This CDR3 comprises 16 residues. CDR1 and CDR2 from the germline V gene are SGDLS and YYNGEE. The CDR3 sequence is CASSVLDRGPMGEQYF. CDR3 coding DNA: TGTGCCAGCAGCGTCCTCGACAGGGGCCCCATGGGGGAGCAGTACTTC.

The chain links TRBV4-1 to TRBJ1-5; the D gene is possibly TRBD1 (5 bases). The germline gives CDR1 MGHRA, CDR2 YSYEKL. The CDR3 has 16 amino acids. V gave up 4 bases and J gave up 2 bases, with 15 bases separating them. In DNA, the CDR3 is TGCGCCAGCAGCCCTACATATGGGGGACGCAATCAGCCCCAGCATTTT. This encodes CASSPTYGGRNQPQHF.

The rearrangement uses TRBV4-2 and TRBJ1-2, with 9 bases aligning to TRBD1. This CDR3 is built from 15 residues. The V gene end was trimmed by 0 bases and the J gene end by 6 bases; junction bases not matched to a gene: 5. Germline CDR1 and CDR2: LGHNA and YNFKEQ. The CDR3 DNA follows: TGTGCCAGCAGCCAAGAAAGGGGACAGGGTGATGGCTACACCTTC. This sequence encodes CASSQERGQGDGYTF.

The gene calls are TRBV30 and TRBJ2-1; D might be TRBD2 (5 bases). V dropped 0 bases and J dropped 8 bases, with 11 bases sitting between them. Germline CDR1 and CDR2: GTSNPN and SVGIG (reference sequence). The CDR3 runs to 13 residues. The CDR3 DNA follows: TGTGCCTGGAGTGTACGACTAACCTATGAGCAGTTCTTC. This gives the protein CAWSVRLTYEQFF. The full variable domain, in which reference TRBV30 and TRBJ2-1 provide the parts outside the CDR3, is SQTIHQWPATLVQPVGSPLSLECTVEGTSNPNLYWYRQAAGRGLQLLFYSVGIGQISSEVPQNLSASRPQDRQFILSSKKLLLSDSGFYLCAWSVRLTYEQFFGPGTRLTVL.

The chain recombines TRBV30 with TRBJ1-5; D unclear. The ends were cut back, 2 bases at V and 3 bases at J, with 5 bases in the middle. The CDR3 is made up of 12 amino acids. The germline CDR1 and CDR2 sequences are GTSNPN and SVGIG (reference sequence). Here the CDR3 reads CAWSRANQPQHF. Written as DNA, the CDR3 is TGTGCCTGGAGTCGCGCCAATCAGCCCCAGCATTTT.

Concerning this clone itself: It differs at one base from a far larger clone, so likely a read error. The chain has TRBV25-1 and TRBJ2-1; either TRBD1 or TRBD2 may fit D (5 bases each). Between the trimmed V and J ends, which lost 5 bases and 10 bases, there was a span of 15 bases. Germline values: CDR1 MGHDK, CDR2 SYGVNS. CDR3 length: 13 amino acids. The CDR3 sequence is CASSKPGPGEQFF. In DNA, the CDR3 is TGTGCCAGCAGTAAACCGGGGCCGGGAGAGCAGTTCTTC.

The chain combines TRBV2 with TRBJ2-7; no clear D. Trimming shortened V by 6 bases and J by 6 bases, and 15 bases separated the two germline ends. Per germline, CDR1 SNHLY and CDR2 FYNNEI. CDR3 size: 13 residues. This CDR3 is CASSRAAGGEQYF. The DNA for the CDR3 is TGTGCCAGCAGCCGGGCGGCAGGCGGCGAGCAGTACTTC.

The chain employs TRBV10-1 and TRBJ2-1; 8 bases match TRBD2. This CDR3 region has 15 residues. Germline V gene sequence: CDR1 WNHNN, CDR2 SYGVQD (reference sequence). V shed 3 bases, J shed 7 bases, and the junction held 8 bases outside the gene matches. The CDR3 loop reads CASSDPAGARNEQFF. Here the CDR3 DNA reads TGCGCCAGCAGTGACCCAGCGGGAGCTAGGAATGAGCAGTTCTTC.

This chain uses TRBV10-2 with TRBJ1-1, with 7 bases matching TRBD1. This CDR3 has 13 residues. Unmatched junction bases numbered 4, after V lost 4 bases and J lost 5 bases. The germline V gene encodes CDR1 WSHSY and CDR2 SAAADI. CDR3 loop: CASSAVQGTEAFF. The CDR3 DNA reads as TGCGCCAGCAGTGCAGTACAGGGGACTGAAGCTTTCTTT.

J is TRBJ2-7 and V is TRBV28; 10 bases match TRBD1. This CDR3 has 16 amino acids. The germline V gene encodes CDR1 MDHEN and CDR2 SYDVKM. J gave up 0 bases and V 4 bases, and 6 bases lay outside the gene matches. As DNA, the CDR3 is TGTGCCAGCAGTTCGGTCCGGGACAGGGGCTCCTACGAGCAGTACTTC. Its translation is CASSSVRDRGSYEQYF.

The chain has TRBV7-2 and TRBJ2-5; D is uncertain. The V and J ends lost 1 base and 12 bases respectively, with 9 bases between them. Germline CDR1 reads SGHTA; CDR2 reads FQGNSA. The CDR3 spans 11 residues. This chain's CDR3 is CASSLGVVEYF. As DNA, the CDR3 is TGTGCCAGCAGCTTAGGAGTAGTAGAGTACTTC.

The chain joins TRBV30 to TRBJ2-7; 9 bases are shared with TRBD2. Looked up from germline, CDR1 is GTSNPN and CDR2 is SVGIG (reference sequence). J lost 0 bases, V lost 2 bases, and 5 bases had no gene match. The CDR3 runs to 15 residues. For the CDR3, the DNA is TGTGCCTGGAGTCGAGGTAGCGGGGGCTCCTACGAGCAGTACTTC. As protein: CAWSRGSGGSYEQYF.

This clone was seen only a few times. The V gene is TRBV4-1, the J gene TRBJ2-7, with D unresolved. Trimming shortened V by 0 bases and J by 4 bases, and 7 bases separated the two germline ends. The V gene's germline CDR1 is MGHRA and CDR2 YSYEKL. The length of the CDR3 is 13 residues. Here the CDR3 DNA reads TGCGCCAGCAGCCAAGAAGAGCAATACGAGCAGTACTTC. Its translation: CASSQEEQYEQYF.

This clone was observed a few times. The genes are TRBV11-2 and TRBJ2-3; D call uncertain. The CDR3 contains 15 residues. The germline V gene encodes CDR1 SGHAT and CDR2 FQNNGV. The V end lost 0 bases, the J end lost 6 bases, and 13 bases lay between the germline ends. DNA for the CDR3: TGTGCCAGCAGCTTAGATCCTGGGCAGGCGGATACGCAGTATTTT. This sequence encodes CASSLDPGQADTQYF.